These 8 T cell receptor beta chains were sequenced from one sample in a study of early T cells in non-severe SARS-CoV-2 infection. A single record per CDR3 protein comes from TCRdb applying MiXCR to the 5' RACE reads. The sample records tens of thousands of distinct CDR3 sequences, roughly 13% being singletons. The sequencing input was whole blood. The origin of the receptors is an adult who was a healthcare worker with PCR-confirmed SARS-CoV-2 infection or an uninfected control (not recorded which).

At least ten counts were recorded for this clonotype. This chain connects TRBV29-1 to TRBJ2-7; 7 nucleotides match TRBD1. The V segment lost 6 bases and the J segment 2 bases; nucleotides outside the gene matches: 7. CDR1 and CDR2 from the germline V gene are SQVTM and ANQGSEA. The CDR3 runs to 13 residues. CDR3 sequence reads: CSVVRDRTYEQYF. For the CDR3, the DNA is TGCAGCGTCGTCCGGGACAGAACCTACGAGCAGTACTTC.

At least ten counts were recorded for this clonotype. The chain uses TRBV4-2 and TRBJ2-1, with D possibly TRBD1 on 5 matching bases. The CDR3 has 19 amino acids. V lost 1 base, J lost 0 bases, and 19 bases lay in between. Per the germline V gene, CDR1 is LGHNA and CDR2 is YNFKEQ. The CDR3 region is CASSQAARYRPSSYNEQFF. CDR3 coding DNA: TGTGCCAGCAGCCAAGCAGCGCGGTACAGGCCTAGCTCCTACAATGAGCAGTTCTTC.

This clonotype was observed at least ten times. The rearrangement links TRBV29-1 to TRBJ1-2, with TRBD1 matching 10 bases. Germline V lookup: CDR1 SQVTM, CDR2 ANQGSEA. CDR3 length: 15 amino acids. V trimming: 1 base; J trimming: 7 bases; junction bases outside the gene matches: 9. For the CDR3, the DNA is TGCAGCGTTGAAGCGCCGGGACAGGGGTTCGCTGGCTACACCTTC. Its translation is CSVEAPGQGFAGYTF.

Ten or more counts support this clonotype. DNA of the CDR3: TGTGCCAGCAGCCCCACATGGGTGGGAGAGCAGTTCTTC. Translating gives CASSPTWVGEQFF. The chain employs TRBV11-2 and TRBJ2-1; D not certain. CDR1 and CDR2 from the germline V gene are SGHAT and FQNNGV. Trimming took 5 bases from V and 10 from J, leaving 15 bases between them. This CDR3 contains 13 residues. Variable domain in full (rest from reference TRBV11-2 and TRBJ2-1): EAGVAQSPRYKIIEKRQSVAFWCNPISGHATLYWYQQILGQGPKLLIQFQNNGVVDDSQLPKDRFSAERLKGVDSTLKIQPAKLEDSAVYLCASSPTWVGEQFFGPGTRLTVL.

A remark on this clonotype: A read error may be the cause here, since a much bigger clone is one base away. The CDR3 does not close with the conserved phenylalanine or tryptophan, likely indicating a read error. The chain is built from TRBV5-1 and TRBJ2-5; the match to TRBD1 covers 7 bases. Germline lookup yields CDR1 SGHRS and CDR2 YFSETQ. The J segment lost 3 bases and the V segment lost 4 bases, leaving 9 bases of the junction unmatched. CDR3 length equals 15 residues. CDR3 sequence (DNA): TGCGCCAGCAGCACGGGACAGAACCTTAAAGAGACCCAGTACTAC. As protein: CASSTGQNLKETQYY.

This clonotype has ten or more counts. The chain couples TRBV9 to TRBJ2-3, with D tentatively TRBD2 (5 bases). Germline V gene lookup returns CDR1 SGDLS and CDR2 YYNGEE. Trimming left V 2 bases short and J 4 bases short, with 5 bases between. The CDR3 contains 12 residues. CDR3 in amino acids: CASSVRADTQYF. The CDR3 nucleotides are TGTGCCAGCAGCGTGAGGGCAGATACGCAGTATTTT.

Ten or more counts support this clonotype. The chain has TRBV5-1 and TRBJ1-5; no definite D call. There are 13 residues in the CDR3. V dropped 1 base and J dropped 5 bases, with 7 bases sitting between them. The germline V gene encodes CDR1 SGHRS and CDR2 YFSETQ. The CDR3 region is CASSLRSDQPQHF. CDR3 DNA sequence: TGCGCCAGCAGCTTGAGGTCCGATCAGCCCCAGCATTTT.

This chain links TRBV5-1 with TRBJ1-1, with 8 nucleotides matching TRBD1. The V segment lost 3 bases and the J segment 4 bases; nucleotides outside the gene matches: 8. Germline loops: CDR1 SGHRS, CDR2 YFSETQ. The CDR3 spans 15 residues. The CDR3 nucleotides are TGCGCCAGCAGCTCATGGACAGGGAGCGGCACTGAAGCTTTCTTT. This sequence encodes CASSSWTGSGTEAFF.